The rows below give T cell receptor beta chains drawn from one sample of a study of early T cells in non-severe SARS-CoV-2 infection. MiXCR was run by TCRdb on the 5' RACE reads, yielding one entry per CDR3 protein. The table lists 70,000 to 85,000 distinct CDR3 sequences, roughly 12% of them singletons. Sequencing was performed on whole blood. Every receptor here comes from an adult who was a healthcare worker with PCR-confirmed SARS-CoV-2 infection or an uninfected control (not recorded which). CDR3s include the opening cysteine and the closing phenylalanine or tryptophan. A D gene is named only where the DNA matches it firmly. Size tells how often a clone was seen (once, few, many) or the class of an expanded clone, and some rows leave it out.

V: TRBV6-5; size: NA; D: NA; J: TRBJ1-1; DNA: TGTGCCAGCCAGGGTTACACTGAAGCTTTCTTT; CDR3: CASQGYTEAFF
V: TRBV29-1; size: NA; D: NA; J: TRBJ1-2; DNA: TGCAGCGTTCCTTCGACGGGAGGCTACACCTTC; CDR3: CSVPSTGGYTF
V: TRBV29-1; size: NA; D: TRBD1; J: TRBJ2-6; DNA: TGCAGCGTTGAGAGGGGGCCCGTCCTGACTTTC; CDR3: CSVERGPVLTF
V: TRBV29-1; size: many; D: NA; J: TRBJ1-2; DNA: TGCAGCGCGCTGCCAGGAACGTATGGCTACACCTTC; CDR3: CSALPGTYGYTF
V: TRBV12-3/TRBV12-4; size: many; D: TRBD2; J: TRBJ2-1; DNA: TGTGCCAGCAGTTTAGGCGGGAGGATCTACAATGAGCAGTTCTTC; CDR3: CASSLGGRIYNEQFF
V: TRBV30; size: few; D: NA; J: TRBJ1-2; DNA: TGTGCCTGGAGTGTAGCGGGGCGGGCAGGCTACACCTTC; CDR3: CAWSVAGRAGYTF
V: TRBV28; size: NA; D: TRBD1; J: TRBJ2-7; DNA: TGTGCCACTAGGGGGCTAGGAGGATCCTACGAGCAGTACTTC; CDR3: CATRGLGGSYEQYF
V: TRBV18; size: NA; D: NA; J: TRBJ2-7; DNA: TGTGCCAGCTCAGAGGCAGGTATTCCCTACGAGCAGTACTTC; CDR3: CASSEAGIPYEQYF
V: TRBV5-6; size: few; D: NA; J: TRBJ2-7; DNA: TGTGCCAGCAGTCGCCGACCGCAGGGGACCTACGAGCAGTACTTC; CDR3: CASSRRPQGTYEQYF
V: TRBV5-6; size: many; D: NA; J: TRBJ1-4; DNA: TGTGCCAGCAGCTCCCAATACGGAAGGCCGGCTAATGAAAAACTGTTTTTT; CDR3: CASSSQYGRPANEKLFF
V: TRBV18; size: few; D: NA; J: TRBJ2-5; DNA: TGTGCCAGCTCACCCCGAGGCGGGCAGAGGTTACAAGAGACCCAGTACTTC; CDR3: CASSPRGGQRLQETQYF
V: TRBV29-1; size: NA; D: NA; J: TRBJ2-2; DNA: TGCAGCGCACAGGGCACGAACACCGGGGAGCTGTTTTTT; CDR3: CSAQGTNTGELFF